This TCR beta chain was identified during a study of Tregs in tolerant kidney transplant recipients. Overall study results and limits: Some patients' samples used different primers over time, so nucleotide sequences weren't comparable. The most relevant donor-specific Treg TCRbeta repertoire apparently came from expansion with activated donor B cells. Biological reproducibility was not directly addressed in this study.

TCRdb's table, derived via immunoSEQ multiplex PCR, lists solely in-frame clones and lacks some. The sample table includes some 30,000 clones. CDR1 SNHLY and CDR2 FYNNEI come from the germline V gene. The CDR3 extends over 14 amino acids. V lost 7 bases, J lost 5 bases, and 8 bases stayed unmatched. Mixed chimerism was transient after nonmyeloablative marrow transplants from related graft donors. Unstimulated Tregs (CD4+CD25+CD127-) and CD4+CD25- non-Tregs were sorted from PBMCs. On this clone itself: What it binds is unknown. The missing CDR3 end, 3 residues past where the read stops, is filled in from the germline J gene.

The genes are TRBV2 and TRBJ2-7, with 10 bases aligning to TRBD1. The source of this sequence is a human patient who received a combined kidney and bone marrow transplant. Some T cells may arise from the graft donor. The source was CD4+ T cells from blood (PBMCs), collected 24 months after the transplant. The covered CDR3 bases are TGTGCCAGCAAGTTGACAGGGGGCATGGACGAG. Translation gives CASKLTGGMDE. The entire CDR3 protein reads CASKLTGGMDEQYF.